The rows below give T cell receptor beta chains drawn from one sample of a study of blood T cell repertoires in COVID-19. Libraries were prepared by immunoSEQ multiplex PCR; TCRdb keeps only in-frame clonotypes and omits some of them. The sample carries under 55,000 clones, roughly 90% recorded once. The sequenced sample consisted of peripheral blood. The receptor source for this set is a human donor in a cohort sampled during active COVID-19. The CDR3 runs from the conserved cysteine through the conserved F or W. For some rows the clone size is stated as once, few or many, or as a class when expanded; others skip it.

clone size	V gene	J gene	CDR3 protein
.	TRBV15	TRBJ1-5	CATSMVGQRNQPQHF
.	TRBV29-1	TRBJ1-1	CSVEKNWNTEAFF
.	TRBV11-3	TRBJ2-2	CASSLGGGNTGELFF
.	TRBV21-1	TRBJ2-7	CASRCVGAGRYEQYF
.	TRBV24-1	TRBJ2-3	CATSDSSGPSTDTQYF
.	TRBV3-1/TRBV3-2	TRBJ1-1	CASSRQGGGTEAFF
few	TRBV7-3	TRBJ2-2	CASSYTNTGELFF
.	TRBV10-3	TRBJ1-5	CAISESKKVGQGAGQPQHF
once	TRBV4-3	TRBJ1-2	CASSQTEAGGYTF
.	TRBV24-1	TRBJ2-6	CATRGGGANVLTF
.	TRBV4-1	TRBJ1-4	CASSQDWPTDEKLFF
.	TRBV12-3/TRBV12-4	TRBJ2-1	CASSLGLAEQFF
.	TRBV15	TRBJ2-3	CATSSRTGGLDTQYF
once	TRBV19	TRBJ1-5	CASSISQGVRNQPQHF
.	TRBV6-5	TRBJ2-5	CASTIALPSETQYF
.	TRBV7-3	TRBJ1-4	CASSLSGGTNEKLFF
.	TRBV6-4	TRBJ2-4	CASSANREAGNIQYF
.	TRBV7-2	TRBJ2-1	CASSTPGLALSYNEQFF
.	TRBV5-1	TRBJ2-7	CASMEVAGDEQYF
.	TRBV10-3	TRBJ2-7	CAISEPVTSGRSNEQYF
.	TRBV6-5	TRBJ2-7	CASSWAGGVAYEQYF
.	TRBV7-2	TRBJ2-2	CAIRETGTENTGELFF
.	TRBV6-6	TRBJ2-1	CASSRRLAGGPSRGSRLYNEQFF
.	TRBV19	TRBJ1-2	CASSTTGGGNYGYTF
.	TRBV3-1/TRBV3-2	TRBJ2-2	CASSQGMVGAGELFF
.	TRBV7-3	TRBJ1-1	CASGAALNTEAFF
.	TRBV4-3	TRBJ1-1	CASSQDRPTGGTTEAFF
.	TRBV18	TRBJ1-2	CASSPPPIRLDGYTF
.	TRBV28	TRBJ1-4	CASSRPSQGGGEKLFF
.	TRBV7-9	TRBJ1-2	CASSLALGEGAGGYTF
.	TRBV5-1	TRBJ1-1	CASSDGTVEAFF
few	TRBV5-4	TRBJ2-7	CASSGVTSGQVYEQYF
.	TRBV5-1	TRBJ2-2	CASLRGSGTGELFF
.	TRBV18	TRBJ2-1	CASSPPGLAGAYNEQFF
.	TRBV27	TRBJ1-6	CASSLFSLVNSPLHF
.	TRBV7-2	TRBJ2-7	CASRGPGLAGGNSYEQYF
once	TRBV6-1	TRBJ1-2	CASSQDTGGGYYGYTF
.	TRBV4-3	TRBJ2-1	CASSRRIAAAHEQFF
.	TRBV5-1	TRBJ2-3	CASSFGVAGTDTQYF
.	TRBV30	TRBJ2-3	CAWRGGLARRSTDTQYF
.	TRBV5-1	TRBJ2-1	CASSSGGTSGNNEQFF
.	TRBV27	TRBJ2-7	CASSLTRSYEQYF
.	TRBV5-1	TRBJ2-1	CASSNTGTTGNNEQFF
.	TRBV11-2	TRBJ2-7	CASSLARGAYEQYF
.	TRBV5-4	TRBJ1-3	CASSQGPKVSGNTIYF
.	TRBV5-4	TRBJ2-3	CASNVPGQPDTQYF
.	TRBV28	TRBJ2-7	CASTRSGSTYEQYF
.	TRBV10-3	TRBJ1-1	CAISEGYFEKNTEAFF
few	TRBV7-6	TRBJ2-1	CASSLAGGAEQFF
.	TRBV10-1	TRBJ2-7	CASSESFNGNPYEQYF
.	TRBV7-2	TRBJ2-3	CASSAAPLSTDTQYF
.	TRBV28	TRBJ1-2	CASREGTDYGYTF
.	TRBV7-8	TRBJ2-6	CASSFKLAGGPANVLTF
.	TRBV9	TRBJ1-1	CASSPPRGMNTEAFF
.	TRBV19	TRBJ2-1	CASQLASWSSYNEQFF
once	TRBV9	TRBJ2-3	CASSEGVAGGITDTQYF